A single sample is the source of the 7 T cell receptor beta chains below, sequenced in a study of STAT5B mutations in CD4+ large granular lymphocyte leukemia. The repertoire was sequenced with immunoSEQ multiplex PCR; TCRdb's copy has only in-frame clones and lacks some. The data contain 34,000 or so clones, around four fifths of them singletons. The specimen was CD4+ T cells from blood buffy coats. The source is a human donor in good health.

The rearrangement joins TRBV18 to TRBJ2-7; a possible D gene is TRBD1 (6 bases). CDR3 size: 15 residues. Deletions cut 2 bases from V and 4 bases from J, with 15 bases between. CDR1 and CDR2 (germline): KGHSH, LQKENI. This CDR3 reads CASSPGGGSQYEQYF. The CDR3 DNA reads TGTGCCAGCTCACCAGGGGGCGGGTCTCAGTACGAGCAGTACTTC.

The V call is TRBV7-9, the J call TRBJ2-4, with D possibly matching TRBD2 (6 bases). Per the germline V gene, CDR1 is SEHNR and CDR2 is FQNEAQ (reference sequence). The V gene lost 3 bases and the J gene lost 7 bases, with 13 bases spanning the gap. The CDR3 loop spans 14 amino acids. The DNA of the CDR3 is TGTGCCAGCAGCTTTCTCGGGGAGGCGAACATTCAGTACTTC. Translation: CASSFLGEANIQYF. Looking up the rest from reference TRBV7-9 and TRBJ2-4 gives the full variable domain: DTGVSQNPRHKITKRGQNVTFRCDPISEHNRLYWYRQTLGQGPEFLTYFQNEAQLEKSRLLSDRFSAERPKGSFSTLEIQRTEQGDSAMYLCASSFLGEANIQYFGAGTRLSVL.

The chain joins TRBV7-8 to TRBJ2-7, with 11 bases fitting TRBD2. The J segment lost 0 bases and the V segment lost 3 bases, leaving 4 bases of the junction unmatched. The CDR3 runs to 16 residues. From germline, CDR1 is SGHVS and CDR2 FQNEAQ. CDR3 loop: CASSFLAGGSSYEQYF. In nucleotides, the CDR3 is TGTGCCAGCAGCTTTCTAGCGGGAGGCAGCTCCTACGAGCAGTACTTC.

V is TRBV28 and J is TRBJ2-7, with 8 bases matching TRBD2. Trimming removed 6 bases from V and 4 bases from J; junction bases left unmatched: 11. This CDR3 has 15 residues. Germline values: CDR1 MDHEN, CDR2 SYDVKM. The CDR3: CASSRSTGTSYEQYF. The CDR3 nucleotides read TGTGCCAGCAGCCGAAGCACCGGGACTAGTTACGAGCAGTACTTC.

This chain links TRBV28 with TRBJ2-1; weak D call: TRBD2 (5 bases). Germline lookup yields CDR1 MDHEN and CDR2 SYDVKM. CDR3 length equals 14 residues. V gave up 2 bases and J gave up 0 bases, with 5 bases separating them. CDR3 sequence: CASSLGSSYNEQFF. CDR3 nucleotide sequence: TGTGCCAGCAGTTTAGGGAGCTCCTACAATGAGCAGTTCTTC. Filled out from reference TRBV28 and TRBJ2-1, the complete variable domain reads DVKVTQSSRYLVKRTGEKVFLECVQDMDHENMFWYRQDPGLGLRLIYFSYDVKMKEKGDIPEGYSVSREKKERFSLILESASTNQTSMYLCASSLGSSYNEQFFGPGTRLTVL.

V is TRBV30 and J is TRBJ2-1; 11 bases match TRBD2. The CDR3 spans 12 residues. Germline CDR1 is GTSNPN and CDR2 is SVGIG (reference sequence). V dropped 4 bases and J dropped 10; count of bases not matched to a gene: 3. CDR3 nucleotides: TGTGCCTGGACGACTAGCGGGGCCGAGCAGTTCTTC. It translates to CAWTTSGAEQFF. Full variable domain (missing parts from reference TRBV30 and TRBJ2-1): SQTIHQWPATLVQPVGSPLSLECTVEGTSNPNLYWYRQAAGRGLQLLFYSVGIGQISSEVPQNLSASRPQDRQFILSSKKLLLSDSGFYLCAWTTSGAEQFFGPGTRLTVL.

The chain links TRBV7-2 to TRBJ2-1; the match to TRBD2 covers 7 bases. The CDR3 covers 13 residues. From germline, CDR1 is SGHTA and CDR2 FQGNSA. V trimming: 5 bases; J trimming: 10 bases; junction bases outside the gene matches: 8. The CDR3 bases are TGTGCCAGCAGCCGGGGGGATTTTGGGGAGCAGTTCTTC. As protein: CASSRGDFGEQFF.